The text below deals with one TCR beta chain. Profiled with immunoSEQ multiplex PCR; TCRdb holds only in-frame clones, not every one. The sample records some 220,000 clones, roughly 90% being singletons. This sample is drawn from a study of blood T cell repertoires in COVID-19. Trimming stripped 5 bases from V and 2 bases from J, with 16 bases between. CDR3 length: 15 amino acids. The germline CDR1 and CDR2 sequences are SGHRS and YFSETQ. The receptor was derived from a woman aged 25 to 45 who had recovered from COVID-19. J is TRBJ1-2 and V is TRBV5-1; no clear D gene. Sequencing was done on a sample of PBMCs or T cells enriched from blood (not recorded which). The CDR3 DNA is TGCGCCAGCAGGTACGCGCTGGGCCAAAACTATGGCTACACCTTC. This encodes CASRYALGQNYGYTF. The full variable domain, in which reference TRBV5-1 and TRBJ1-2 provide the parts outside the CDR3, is KAGVTQTPRYLIKTRGQQVTLSCSPISGHRSVSWYQQTPGQGLQFLFEYFSETQRNKGNFPGRFSGRQFSNSRSEMNVSTLELGDSALYLCASRYALGQNYGYTFGSGTRLTVV.